A single sample gave rise to the 31 T cell receptor beta chains below, sequenced in a study of read filtering for tumor transcriptome and immune sequencing. Molecular barcoded adaptors covering alpha/delta and beta/gamma chains were used on approximately 440 ng RNA. TCRdb used MiXCR to reprocess the reads, holding one entry per CDR3 protein. The data contain some 140,000 distinct CDR3 sequences, approximately 13% of them singletons. Source material: a population of CD138-negative cells sorted from bone marrow. The receptor set was obtained from a donor at least 40 years old with multiple myeloma.

In its sample, this clonotype was seen many times. V and J are TRBV11-3 and TRBJ2-7; 7 bases line up with TRBD1. CDR1 SGHNT and CDR2 YENEEA come from the germline V gene. Trimming cost V 5 bases and J 2 bases; bases outside gene matches: 6. The CDR3 has 14 amino acids. This CDR3 reads CASSHRDRAYEQYF. CDR3 nucleotides: TGTGCCAGCAGCCACCGGGACAGAGCCTACGAGCAGTACTTC.

The CDR3 coding sequence is TGCAGCGTTGAAGTCCAAAACGGCTTAACCTCCTACAATGAGCAGTTCTTC. Translation gives CSVEVQNGLTSYNEQFF. This chain links TRBV29-1 with TRBJ2-1; no clear D. The germline V gene encodes CDR1 SQVTM and CDR2 ANQGSEA. The CDR3 totals 17 residues. The ends were cut back, 1 base at V and 0 bases at J, with 16 bases in the middle.

This clonotype showed up many times. This chain links TRBV7-8 with TRBJ2-5, with D perhaps TRBD2 (6 bases). Germline V gene sequence: CDR1 SGHVS, CDR2 FQNEAQ. Trimming took 1 base from V and 6 from J, leaving 15 bases between them. The length of the CDR3 is 15 residues. In DNA, the CDR3 is TGTGCCAGCAGCTTAGTAGCGGACCTGCCAAAGACCCAGTACTTC. It encodes CASSLVADLPKTQYF.

Ten or more counts support this clonotype. The rearrangement joins TRBV5-1 to TRBJ2-4; perhaps TRBD1 as D (5 bases). The ends were cut back, 2 bases at V and 5 bases at J, with 14 bases in the middle. CDR3 length: 15 amino acids. Germline V gene sequence: CDR1 SGHRS, CDR2 YFSETQ. The CDR3 protein is CASSLKLDRENIQYF. CDR3 sequence (DNA): TGCGCCAGCAGCTTAAAGTTAGACAGAGAAAACATTCAGTACTTC.

About this clonotype itself: Compared with germline, one end of the junction differs, possibly owing to a read error. The rearrangement links TRBV30 to TRBJ1-2; no definite D call. The CDR3 loop spans 12 amino acids. Germline CDR1 reads GTSNPN; CDR2 reads SVGIG (reference sequence). In DNA, the CDR3 is TGTGCCAGGAGTCAAACCGGTTTCGGCTACACCTTC. Its protein is CARSQTGFGYTF. The full variable domain, in which reference TRBV30 and TRBJ1-2 provide the parts outside the CDR3, is SQTIHQWPATLVQPVGSPLSLECTVEGTSNPNLYWYRQAAGRGLQLLFYSVGIGQISSEVPQNLSASRPQDRQFILSSKKLLLSDSGFYLCARSQTGFGYTFGSGTRLTVV.

As for this clonotype: This may be a read error, as it is one base from a much larger clone. CDR3 protein: CASSYHPAAVAKNIRYF. As DNA, the CDR3 is TGTGCCAGCAGTTACCATCCAGCAGCTGTAGCCAAAAACATTCGGTACTTC. The chain joins TRBV6-2 or TRBV6-3 to TRBJ2-4; D is unclear. This CDR3 is built from 17 residues. CDR1 MNHEY and CDR2 SVGEGT come from the germline V gene.

Comments on this clonotype: A read error may be the cause here, since a much bigger clone is one base away. Lacking the conserved final phenylalanine or tryptophan, this CDR3 likely reflects a read error. The chain joins TRBV10-3 to TRBJ2-1; 7 nucleotides align to TRBD1. The CDR3 is 19 residues long. Germline V gene data show CDR1 as ENHRY and CDR2 as SYGVKD. The V segment lost 2 bases and the J segment 0 bases; nucleotides outside the gene matches: 13. CDR3: CAISERGRGGQNSYNEQFY. The CDR3 DNA reads as TGTGCCATCAGTGAGAGGGGGCGAGGGGGCCAGAACTCCTACAATGAGCAGTTCTAC.

This clonotype occurred many times. J is TRBJ1-2 and V is TRBV20-1; D is ambiguous. The CDR3 totals 11 residues. CDR1 is DFQATT, CDR2 SNEGSKA, per germline (reference sequence). Between the trimmed V and J ends, which lost 6 bases and 1 base, there was a span of 6 bases. The CDR3 reads CSAGHNYGYTF. For the CDR3, the DNA is TGCAGTGCCGGTCATAACTATGGCTACACCTTC.

The CDR3: CASSQDLGGRDNEQFF. The CDR3, as DNA: TGCGCCAGCAGCCAAGATCTTGGCGGGAGGGACAATGAGCAGTTCTTC. The chain links TRBV4-3 to TRBJ2-1; TRBD2 matches at 9 bases. The CDR3 spans 16 residues. Trimming at V came to 0 bases and at J to 5 bases, leaving 5 bases not matched to a gene. Germline CDR1 LGHNA, CDR2 YSLEER.

Points on this clonotype: A much larger clone differs from this one at a single base, so this may be a read error. CDR3 DNA: TGCGCCAGCAGCCAAGAGAAGACAGGGCAAGAGTCCCAGTACTTC. The encoded protein is CASSQEKTGQESQYF. J is TRBJ2-5 and V is TRBV4-3; 7 nucleotides line up with TRBD1. Germline CDR1 LGHNA, CDR2 YSLEER. The CDR3 runs to 15 residues.

About this clonotype itself: At one end the junction does not follow the germline gene, possibly because of a read error. This sequence joins TRBV7-6 and TRBJ2-1; 7 nucleotides agree with TRBD1. The V gene's germline CDR1 is SGHVS and CDR2 FNYEAQ. This CDR3 is built from 15 residues. DNA of the CDR3: TGTGCCAGCAGCTCGCAGGGGGTCTCCTGCAATGAGCAGTTCTTT. Residues: CASSSQGVSCNEQFF.

Many counts were recorded for this clonotype. The chain carries TRBV10-3 and TRBJ2-1; unclear D gene. Trimming took 7 bases from V and 9 from J, leaving 10 bases between them. Germline CDR1 and CDR2: ENHRY and SYGVKD. The CDR3 sequence is 11 residues long. In DNA, the CDR3 is TGTGCCATCAAGAACACGGCTGAGCAGTTCTTC. Translating it yields CAIKNTAEQFF.

This clonotype was detected many times. The V and J genes are TRBV7-8 and TRBJ1-5; D remains unclear. V lost 5 bases and J lost 2, with 16 bases in between. The CDR3 runs 16 residues. The germline V gene has CDR1 SGHVS and CDR2 FQNEAQ. This CDR3 reads CASSTHTRAGNQPQHF. The CDR3 DNA reads as TGTGCCAGCAGCACTCACACAAGAGCAGGCAATCAGCCCCAGCATTTT.

This clonotype showed up many times. The chain recombines TRBV3-1 with TRBJ2-1; maybe TRBD1 (5 bases). Germline V gene data show CDR1 as LGHDT and CDR2 as YNNKEL (reference sequence). With 0 bases removed from V and 8 bases from J, the gap between germline ends came to 20 bases. This CDR3 contains 17 residues. The CDR3 DNA reads TGTGCCAGCAGCCAAGATGACGCAGGCCATCTCAGGGATGAGCAGTTCTTC. It is translated as CASSQDDAGHLRDEQFF.

This clonotype showed up many times. The chain couples TRBV10-3 to TRBJ2-1, with 9 bases lining up with TRBD2. CDR3 length: 13 residues. Germline assignment: CDR1 ENHRY and CDR2 SYGVKD. Unmatched junction bases numbered 3, after V lost 4 bases and J lost 8 bases. CDR3 bases: TGTGCCATCAGTGCAGCGGGAGGCGATGAGCAGTTCTTC. Protein product: CAISAAGGDEQFF.

Turning to this clonotype: A far larger clone is just one base off, so this is likely a read error. The rearrangement links TRBV12-3 or TRBV12-4 to TRBJ1-5; D unresolved. Trimming took 8 bases from V and 7 from J, leaving 12 bases between them. CDR3 size: 12 residues. CDR3 in DNA: TGTGCCAGCGGTAAATTCGGCCAGCCCCAGCATTTT. Protein sequence: CASGKFGQPQHF.

This clonotype was recorded many times. The gene calls are TRBV5-1 and TRBJ2-3, with 14 bases lining up with TRBD2. Germline CDR1 reads SGHRS; CDR2 reads YFSETQ. With V trimmed by 5 bases and J by 0 bases, 11 bases remained unmatched. The CDR3 consists of 19 residues. CDR3 sequence reads: CASSFRGLAGDASTDTQYF. The CDR3 DNA reads TGCGCCAGCAGTTTTAGGGGACTAGCGGGAGACGCTAGCACAGATACGCAGTATTTT.

This clonotype was found many times. The chain combines TRBV5-6 with TRBJ2-4; D unresolved. In germline, CDR1 is SGHDT, CDR2 YYEEEE. The CDR3 totals 17 residues. The germline V and J ends were trimmed by 0 bases and 3 bases, with 16 bases remaining between them. This CDR3 reads CASSLAALWVDKNIQYF. The CDR3 DNA follows: TGTGCCAGCAGCTTGGCTGCTCTTTGGGTCGACAAAAACATTCAGTACTTC. Complete variable domain (other parts from reference TRBV5-6 and TRBJ2-4): DAGVTQSPTHLIKTRGQQVTLRCSPKSGHDTVSWYQQALGQGPQFIFQYYEEEERQRGNFPDRFSGHQFPNYSSELNVNALLLGDSALYLCASSLAALWVDKNIQYFGAGTRLSVL.

This clonotype was recorded at least ten times. The rearrangement joins TRBV24-1 to TRBJ2-1; TRBD2 matches at 9 bases. V was pared by 4 bases and J by 7 bases, with 13 bases of the junction left unmatched. Germline CDR1 is KGHDR and CDR2 is SFDVKD. The CDR3 contains 17 residues. CDR3: CATSDRSTSGIGNEQFF. CDR3 bases: TGTGCCACCAGTGACCGATCGACTAGCGGAATCGGGAATGAGCAGTTCTTC.

This clonotype was seen many times. V and J are TRBV29-1 and TRBJ2-7, with 11 positions matching TRBD1. Per the germline V gene, CDR1 is SQVTM and CDR2 is ANQGSEA. V trimming: 7 bases; J trimming: 3 bases; junction bases outside the gene matches: 2. This CDR3 is 12 amino acids long. CDR3 loop: CSGGQGDYEQYF. The CDR3 nucleotides are TGCAGCGGGGGACAGGGGGACTACGAGCAGTACTTC.

Worth noting for this clonotype: Just one base apart from a much larger clone, this may be a read error. The chain uses TRBV10-3 and TRBJ2-3; either TRBD1 or TRBD2 may fit D (5 bases each). CDR1 is ENHRY and CDR2 is SYGVKD in the germline V gene. The CDR3 is made up of 16 amino acids. The CDR3 is CASSGGPRGGTDTQYF. The CDR3 DNA sequence: TGCGCCAGCAGTGGGGGACCTCGGGGCGGCACAGATACGCAGTATTTT.

The chain couples TRBV29-1 to TRBJ1-1; D is undetermined. The germline V gene encodes CDR1 SQVTM and CDR2 ANQGSEA. V was shortened by 7 bases and J by 3 bases, with 6 bases between the two germline ends. The CDR3 contains 10 residues. CDR3 amino acids: CSASHTEAFF. In nucleotides, the CDR3 is TGCAGCGCCTCCCACACTGAAGCTTTCTTT.

This clonotype has at least ten counts. The J gene is TRBJ1-1, the V gene TRBV29-1; 10 bases match TRBD1. CDR1 is SQVTM and CDR2 is ANQGSEA in the germline V gene. The junction had 7 bases not matched to a gene; V was cut back by 7 bases and J by 5 bases. CDR3 length: 13 amino acids. CDR3: CSARTGGLTEAFF. CDR3 DNA sequence: TGCAGCGCCAGGACAGGGGGATTAACTGAAGCTTTCTTT.

This clonotype was seen once. The J gene is TRBJ1-4, the V gene TRBV5-1; D may be TRBD1 (5 bases). Trimming pared 7 bases from V and 5 bases from J, leaving 12 bases between. CDR3 length: 13 amino acids. Germline V gene lookup returns CDR1 SGHRS and CDR2 YFSETQ. CDR3 loop: CASPRAGNEKLFF. CDR3 nucleotides: TGCGCCAGCCCCAGGGCAGGGAATGAAAAACTGTTTTTT.

There are many counts of this clonotype. The rearrangement joins TRBV29-1 to TRBJ2-1; D unresolved. Trimming took off 6 bases at V and 3 bases at J, with 12 bases between the two ends. The CDR3 consists of 13 residues. Germline lookup yields CDR1 SQVTM and CDR2 ANQGSEA. The chain's CDR3 is CSVAPASYNEQFF. DNA for the CDR3: TGCAGCGTCGCACCGGCTAGCTACAATGAGCAGTTCTTC.

This chain links TRBV25-1 with TRBJ2-3, with 9 bases aligning to TRBD1. V lost 6 bases, J lost 0 bases, and 10 bases stayed unmatched. The CDR3 is 17 amino acids. Germline V gene data show CDR1 as MGHDK and CDR2 as SYGVNS. CDR3 loop: CASSLLTGGWSTDTQYF. The CDR3 DNA reads TGTGCCAGCAGCCTTTTAACAGGGGGCTGGAGCACAGATACGCAGTATTTT.

This clonotype was recorded many times. The rearrangement joins TRBV7-3 to TRBJ2-1; 7 bases are a match to TRBD2. V shed 1 base, J shed 0 bases, and the junction held 9 bases outside the gene matches. Germline V gene lookup returns CDR1 SGHTA and CDR2 FQGTGA. The CDR3 is 18 residues long. The CDR3 DNA sequence: TGTGCCAGCAGCTTAATGAAGGTAGCGGGTAGCTCCTACAATGAGCAGTTCTTC. Its protein product is CASSLMKVAGSSYNEQFF.

This clonotype was observed at least ten times. The chain links TRBV29-1 to TRBJ2-3, with 7 bases fitting TRBD1. The CDR3 has 12 amino acids. The V and J ends lost 6 bases and 4 bases, in that order; junction bases with no gene match: 4. Per the germline V gene, CDR1 is SQVTM and CDR2 is ANQGSEA. Here the CDR3 reads CSVRQGPDTQYF. CDR3 bases: TGCAGCGTCAGACAGGGACCAGATACGCAGTATTTT.

This clonotype was seen repeatedly, ten times or more. The chain recombines TRBV5-1 with TRBJ1-4, with 8 bases matching TRBD1. From germline, CDR1 is SGHRS and CDR2 YFSETQ. The CDR3 has 14 residues. J lost 8 bases, V lost 4 bases, and 7 bases had no gene match. The CDR3 loop reads CASSPRTGPEKLFF. The CDR3 coding sequence is TGCGCCAGCAGCCCCCGGACAGGGCCCGAAAAACTGTTTTTT.

Ten or more counts support this clonotype. The chain has TRBV7-3 and TRBJ2-1, with TRBD2 identical over 9 bases. With 5 bases clipped from V and 9 bases from J, the junction kept 11 bases outside the gene matches. The CDR3 is 15 residues long. CDR1 is SGHTA, CDR2 FQGTGA, per germline. CDR3 amino acids: CASSQGGTSSSEQFF. CDR3 nucleotide sequence: TGTGCCAGCAGCCAAGGGGGGACTAGCTCCAGTGAGCAGTTCTTC.

Turning to this clonotype: A much larger clone sits a single nucleotide away, making a read error possible. The V call is TRBV7-2, the J call TRBJ2-1; D may correspond to TRBD1 or TRBD2 (5 bases each). The better agreement between TRBJ2-7 and the DNA end casts doubt on the J call. The germline CDR1 and CDR2 sequences are SGHTA and FQGNSA. CDR3 size: 13 residues. The CDR3 coding sequence is TGTGCCAGCAATCCGGGGACCCTCACGGAGCAGTACTTC. It is translated as CASNPGTLTEQYF.